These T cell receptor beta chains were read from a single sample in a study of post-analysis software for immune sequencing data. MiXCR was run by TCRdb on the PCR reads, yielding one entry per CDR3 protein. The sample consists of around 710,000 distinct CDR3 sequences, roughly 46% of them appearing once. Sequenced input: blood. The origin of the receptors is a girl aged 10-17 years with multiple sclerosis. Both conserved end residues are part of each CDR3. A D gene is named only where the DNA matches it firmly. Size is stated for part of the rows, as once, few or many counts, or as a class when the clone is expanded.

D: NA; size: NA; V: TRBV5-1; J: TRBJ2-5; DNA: TGCGCCAGCAGCTTGGAGGCAGGGATGGAGACCCAGTACTTC; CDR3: CASSLEAGMETQYF
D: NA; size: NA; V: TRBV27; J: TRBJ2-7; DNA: TGTGCCAGCAGTCGGACAGACGGCTACGAGCAGTACTTC; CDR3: CASSRTDGYEQYF
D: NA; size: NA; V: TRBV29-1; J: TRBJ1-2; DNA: TGCAACGTCGCCGGGACCTATGGCTACACCTTC; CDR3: CNVAGTYGYTF
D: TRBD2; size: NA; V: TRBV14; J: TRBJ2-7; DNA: TGTGCCAGCAGCCAAGGACGACCCAGCGGGAGTTTCTCCTACGAGCAGTACTTC; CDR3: CASSQGRPSGSFSYEQYF
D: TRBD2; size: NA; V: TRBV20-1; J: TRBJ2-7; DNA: TGCAGTGCTAGAGATCCTAGCGGGAGTGGCGAGCAGTACTTC; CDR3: CSARDPSGSGEQYF
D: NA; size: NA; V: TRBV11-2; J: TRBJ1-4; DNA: TGTGCCAGCGACGATAGCCCTGATACTAATGAAAAACTGTTTTTT; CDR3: CASDDSPDTNEKLFF
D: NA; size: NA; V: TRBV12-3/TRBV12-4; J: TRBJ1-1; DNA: TGTGCCAGCAGGTATACAGGGCATGGCACTGAAGCTTTCTTT; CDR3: CASRYTGHGTEAFF
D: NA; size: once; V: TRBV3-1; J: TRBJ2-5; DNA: TGTGCCAGCAGCCCTATACGGGGTTGGGAGACCCAGTACTTC; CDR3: CASSPIRGWETQYF
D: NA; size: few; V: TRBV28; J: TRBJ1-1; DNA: TGTGCCAGCAGTTCTGTGAACACTGAAGCTTTCTTT; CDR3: CASSSVNTEAFF
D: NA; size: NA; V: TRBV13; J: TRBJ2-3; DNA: TGTGCCAGCAGCTTTCAGGTGGGGCGCGTAGATACGCAGTATTTT; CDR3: CASSFQVGRVDTQYF
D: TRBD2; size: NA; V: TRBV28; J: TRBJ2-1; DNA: TGTGCCAGCAGTCCTGGGACTAGCGAGAACAATAAGCAGTTCTTC; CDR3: CASSPGTSENNKQFF
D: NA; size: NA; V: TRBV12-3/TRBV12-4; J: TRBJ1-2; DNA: TGTGCCAGCACCCAGGGACGGAAGGAGTTTGGCTACACCTTC; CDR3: CASTQGRKEFGYTF
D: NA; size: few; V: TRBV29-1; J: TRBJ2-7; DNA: TGCAGCGTTGAACTGACGGGGTCCCCTTACGAGCAGTACTTC; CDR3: CSVELTGSPYEQYF
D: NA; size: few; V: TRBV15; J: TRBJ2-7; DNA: TGTGCCACCAGCAGGCTCGGGGTCGAGCAGTACTTC; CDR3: CATSRLGVEQYF
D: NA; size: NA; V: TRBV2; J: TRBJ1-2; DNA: TGTGCCAGCATGGGAGCTTGGGGCTACACCTTC; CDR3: CASMGAWGYTF
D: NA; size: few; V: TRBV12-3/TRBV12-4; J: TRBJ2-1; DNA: TGTGCCAGCAGTTTAGCGTCCAGGAACGACAATGAGCAGTTCTTC; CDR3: CASSLASRNDNEQFF
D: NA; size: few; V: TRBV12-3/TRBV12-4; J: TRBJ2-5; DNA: TGTGCCAGCAGTCCTCGACGGACTACGGAGACCCAGTACTTC; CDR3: CASSPRRTTETQYF
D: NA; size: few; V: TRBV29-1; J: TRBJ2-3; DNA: TGCAGCGTTGAAGATAGGCCTCGGGGATTCGGCACAGATACGCAGTATTTT; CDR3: CSVEDRPRGFGTDTQYF
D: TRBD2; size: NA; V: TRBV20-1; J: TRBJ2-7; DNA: TGCAGTGCTAGTGGGACTAGCGGGAGGATCTCCTACGAGCAGGACTTC; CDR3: CSASGTSGRISYEQDF
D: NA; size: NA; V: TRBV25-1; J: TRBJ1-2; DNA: TGTGCCAGCAGTGTAGGCACCCCCTATGGCTACACCTTC; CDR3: CASSVGTPYGYTF
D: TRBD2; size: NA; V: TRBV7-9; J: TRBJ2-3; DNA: TGTGCCAGCAGCCCCTCGGGGGGGGCGCAGACAGATACGCAGTATTTT; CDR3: CASSPSGGAQTDTQYF
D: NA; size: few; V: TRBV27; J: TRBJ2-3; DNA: TGTGCCAGCAGTTTCCGGATTAGCACAGATACGCAGTATTTT; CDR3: CASSFRISTDTQYF
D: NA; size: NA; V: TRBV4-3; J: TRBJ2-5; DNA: TGCGCCAGCAGCCAAGAAGGTGGGCCACAAGAGACCCAGTACTTC; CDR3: CASSQEGGPQETQYF
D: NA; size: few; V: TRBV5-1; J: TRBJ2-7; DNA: TGCGCCAGCAGCTTGGAGGCGGGACCCTACGAGCAGTACTTC; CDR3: CASSLEAGPYEQYF
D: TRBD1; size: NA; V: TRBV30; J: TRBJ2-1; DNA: TGTGCCTGGAGTGGAGGACAGGGGACTTTCAATGAGCAGTTCTTC; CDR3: CAWSGGQGTFNEQFF
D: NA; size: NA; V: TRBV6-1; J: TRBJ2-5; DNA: TGTGCCAGCAGGGAGACAGGACACCAAGAGACCCAGTACTTC; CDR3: CASRETGHQETQYF
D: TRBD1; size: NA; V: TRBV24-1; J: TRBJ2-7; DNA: TGTGCCACCAGTGTGGGGGGACAGGGGTCGGACGAGCAGTACTTC; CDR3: CATSVGGQGSDEQYF
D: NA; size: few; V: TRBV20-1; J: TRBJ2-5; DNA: TGCAGTGCGTCCGGGCAAGAGACCCAGTACTTC; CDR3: CSASGQETQYF
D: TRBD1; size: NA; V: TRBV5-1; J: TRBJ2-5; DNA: TGCGCCAGCAGCTTGACCAGCAAAACAGGGGGCTATGAGACCCAGTACTTC; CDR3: CASSLTSKTGGYETQYF
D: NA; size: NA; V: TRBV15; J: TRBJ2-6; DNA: TGTGCCACCAGCAACCGGGACGTCCTGACTTTC; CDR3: CATSNRDVLTF
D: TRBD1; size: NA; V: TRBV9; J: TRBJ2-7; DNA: TGTGCCAGCAGCGTAGGAGACAGGGTTGGGGAGCAGTACTTC; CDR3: CASSVGDRVGEQYF
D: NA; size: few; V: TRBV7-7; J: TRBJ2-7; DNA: TGTGCTAGCAGCCCAGGGGGGGACTACGAGCAGTACTTC; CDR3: CASSPGGDYEQYF
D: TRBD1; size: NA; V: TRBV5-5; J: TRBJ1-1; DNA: TGTGCCAGCAGCTTGACCGACAGGGACCCTAGAAGGGCTGAAGCTTTCTTT; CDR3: CASSLTDRDPRRAEAFF